The source of this T cell receptor (beta chain) is a study of blood T cell repertoires in COVID-19. Across the whole study: The study drew acute and convalescent COVID-19 samples from the United States, Italy and Spain.

Using immunoSEQ multiplex PCR, the repertoire was profiled, and TCRdb retains in-frame clones only, with some absent. In the table there are around 65,000 clones, around 80% of which are singletons. With 5 bases removed from V and 1 base from J, the gap between germline ends came to 10 bases. Germline V gene lookup returns CDR1 SGHNT and CDR2 YENEEA. The CDR3 covers 14 residues. V is TRBV11-3 and J is TRBJ2-3, with D maybe TRBD2 (5 bases). The receptor's source is a human donor in a cohort sampled during active COVID-19. Sample: peripheral blood. The CDR3 is CASSRDSGTDTQYF. In nucleotides, the CDR3 is TGTGCCAGCAGCCGGGATTCGGGCACAGATACGCAGTATTTT.